A selection of T cell receptor beta chains follows, all from one sample in a study of blood T cells in healthy people across ages. TCRdb re-analysed the 5' RACE reads in MiXCR, keeping a single row per CDR3 protein. The profile shows 450,000 to 600,000 distinct CDR3 sequences, 25% to 35% of them singletons. The sample was also reused in another study, on T cells of mothers and their children.

The sequenced sample was blood. The receptors originated from a boy younger than 10 in good health. CDR3s include the opening cysteine and the closing phenylalanine or tryptophan. Each record gives: CDR3 protein, CDR3 DNA, clone size, V gene, J gene, D gene. A D gene is named only where the DNA matches it firmly. Not every row has a clone size; where given, it reads once, few, many or a size class.

CDR3aa: CASSARGTSGSSYEQYF; CDR3nt: TGTGCCAGCAGCGCGCGGGGGACTAGCGGGAGCTCCTACGAGCAGTACTTC; abundance: few; v_gene: TRBV7-9; j_gene: TRBJ2-7; d_gene: TRBD2
CDR3aa: CSAQKTSGRADEQFF; CDR3nt: TGCAGTGCCCAGAAAACTAGCGGGAGGGCGGATGAGCAGTTCTTC; abundance: -; v_gene: TRBV20-1; j_gene: TRBJ2-1; d_gene: TRBD2
CDR3aa: CASSKRYRRQGFLDLKETQYF; CDR3nt: TGTGCCAGCAGCAAAAGATATCGGCGCCAGGGGTTCCTGGACCTCAAAGAGACCCAGTACTTC; abundance: few; v_gene: TRBV21-1; j_gene: TRBJ2-5; d_gene: -
CDR3aa: CASSLGLAGVRDTQYF; CDR3nt: TGTGCCAGCAGCTTGGGACTAGCGGGAGTAAGGGATACGCAGTATTTT; abundance: few; v_gene: TRBV5-4; j_gene: TRBJ2-3; d_gene: TRBD2
CDR3aa: CASIRTSGGGNEQFF; CDR3nt: TGTGCCAGCATCAGAACTAGCGGGGGAGGTAATGAGCAGTTCTTC; abundance: -; v_gene: TRBV27; j_gene: TRBJ2-1; d_gene: TRBD2
CDR3aa: CASSRGQSYNEQFF; CDR3nt: TGTGCCAGCAGCCGGGGACAATCGTACAATGAGCAGTTCTTC; abundance: few; v_gene: TRBV7-9; j_gene: TRBJ2-1; d_gene: -
CDR3aa: CASSLALKGHQYF; CDR3nt: TGTGCCAGCAGCTTAGCGCTAAAGGGGCACCAGTACTTC; abundance: -; v_gene: TRBV7-2; j_gene: TRBJ2-5; d_gene: -
CDR3aa: CASSFGLAQAGELFF; CDR3nt: TGTGCCAGCAGTTTCGGACTAGCCCAGGCCGGGGAGCTGTTTTTT; abundance: -; v_gene: TRBV27; j_gene: TRBJ2-2; d_gene: TRBD2
CDR3aa: CASSHTPGLEQYF; CDR3nt: TGTGCCAGCAGCCATACACCGGGGCTCGAGCAGTACTTC; abundance: few; v_gene: TRBV16; j_gene: TRBJ2-7; d_gene: -
CDR3aa: CASSLATSGRAYEQYF; CDR3nt: TGTGCCAGCAGCTTAGCGACTAGCGGGAGGGCCTACGAGCAGTACTTC; abundance: -; v_gene: TRBV7-9; j_gene: TRBJ2-7; d_gene: TRBD2
CDR3aa: CSVGEPYEQYF; CDR3nt: TGCAGCGTTGGAGAACCCTACGAGCAGTACTTC; abundance: few; v_gene: TRBV29-1; j_gene: TRBJ2-7; d_gene: -
CDR3aa: CASSSGDSSPDTQYF; CDR3nt: TGTGCCAGCAGTTCCGGGGACAGTTCCCCGGATACGCAGTATTTT; abundance: -; v_gene: TRBV27; j_gene: TRBJ2-3; d_gene: TRBD1
CDR3aa: CASSDNSWVEMNTEAFF; CDR3nt: TGTGCCAGCAGTGATAACAGTTGGGTCGAAATGAACACTGAAGCTTTCTTT; abundance: few; v_gene: TRBV6-1; j_gene: TRBJ1-1; d_gene: -
CDR3aa: CASRTGLLRGGELFF; CDR3nt: TGTGCCAGCAGGACGGGACTTCTCCGCGGCGGGGAGCTGTTTTTT; abundance: few; v_gene: TRBV6-6; j_gene: TRBJ2-2; d_gene: -
CDR3aa: CSARGGTEAFF; CDR3nt: TGCAGTGCTAGAGGAGGGACTGAAGCTTTCTTT; abundance: few; v_gene: TRBV20-1; j_gene: TRBJ1-1; d_gene: -
CDR3aa: CASSATPTSGGADTQYF; CDR3nt: TGCGCCAGCAGCGCCACCCCAACTAGCGGGGGGGCGGATACGCAGTATTTT; abundance: -; v_gene: TRBV5-1; j_gene: TRBJ2-3; d_gene: TRBD2
CDR3aa: CASSQVITDNRRAFF; CDR3nt: TGCGCCAGCAGCCAAGTTATTACGGACAACCGACGGGCTTTCTTT; abundance: once; v_gene: TRBV4-1; j_gene: TRBJ1-1; d_gene: -
CDR3aa: CASSPGTGPFPGNTIYF; CDR3nt: TGTGCCAGCAGTCCCGGGACAGGGCCATTCCCTGGAAACACCATATATTTT; abundance: -; v_gene: TRBV27; j_gene: TRBJ1-3; d_gene: TRBD1
CDR3aa: CASRPPGQGFFNGYTF; CDR3nt: TGTGCCAGCAGGCCTCCGGGACAGGGCTTCTTTAACGGCTACACCTTC; abundance: few; v_gene: TRBV7-2; j_gene: TRBJ1-2; d_gene: TRBD1
CDR3aa: CASSQDPGFSGNTIYF; CDR3nt: TGCGCCAGCAGCCAAGATCCAGGGTTTTCTGGAAACACCATATATTTT; abundance: few; v_gene: TRBV4-1; j_gene: TRBJ1-3; d_gene: -
CDR3aa: CASSYSTTAYGYTF; CDR3nt: TGTGCCAGCAGTTACTCTACGACGGCCTATGGCTACACCTTC; abundance: few; v_gene: TRBV6-2/TRBV6-3; j_gene: TRBJ1-2; d_gene: -
CDR3aa: CSAAGDFSYNSPLHF; CDR3nt: TGCAGTGCTGCCGGGGACTTCTCCTATAATTCACCCCTCCACTTT; abundance: few; v_gene: TRBV20-1; j_gene: TRBJ1-6; d_gene: -
CDR3aa: CASTRQGGWQNIQYF; CDR3nt: TGTGCCAGCACCAGACAGGGAGGGTGGCAAAACATTCAGTACTTC; abundance: few; v_gene: TRBV2; j_gene: TRBJ2-4; d_gene: -
CDR3aa: CASSLRASGATNTGELFF; CDR3nt: TGCGCCAGCAGCTTGCGGGCTAGCGGGGCCACGAACACCGGGGAGCTGTTTTTT; abundance: few; v_gene: TRBV5-1; j_gene: TRBJ2-2; d_gene: TRBD2
CDR3aa: CSASATYSNQPQHF; CDR3nt: TGCAGTGCTAGTGCCACCTATAGCAATCAGCCCCAGCATTTT; abundance: -; v_gene: TRBV20-1; j_gene: TRBJ1-5; d_gene: -
CDR3aa: CASSQVTGTMGNEQFF; CDR3nt: TGTGCCAGCAGCCAAGTTACCGGGACTATGGGCAATGAGCAGTTCTTC; abundance: -; v_gene: TRBV4-2; j_gene: TRBJ2-1; d_gene: TRBD2
CDR3aa: CASSAPLAGVFTDTQYF; CDR3nt: TGTGCCAGCAGTGCCCCACTAGCGGGAGTCTTCACAGATACGCAGTATTTT; abundance: many; v_gene: TRBV12-3/TRBV12-4; j_gene: TRBJ2-3; d_gene: TRBD2
CDR3aa: CASSDRTGSSLETQYF; CDR3nt: TGTGCCAGCAGTGACCGGACAGGGAGCTCTCTGGAGACCCAGTACTTC; abundance: -; v_gene: TRBV2; j_gene: TRBJ2-5; d_gene: TRBD1
CDR3aa: CASSVGTRGSYEQHF; CDR3nt: TGTGCCAGCAGCGTCGGGACTCGGGGCTCATACGAGCAGCACTTC; abundance: -; v_gene: TRBV7-9; j_gene: TRBJ2-7; d_gene: -
CDR3aa: CSASSQQDYNEQFF; CDR3nt: TGCAGTGCTAGTTCCCAGCAGGATTACAATGAGCAGTTCTTC; abundance: -; v_gene: TRBV20-1; j_gene: TRBJ2-1; d_gene: -
CDR3aa: CASSLRGFGEKLFF; CDR3nt: TGTGCCAGCAGTTTACGGGGGTTCGGTGAAAAACTGTTTTTT; abundance: few; v_gene: TRBV12-3/TRBV12-4; j_gene: TRBJ1-4; d_gene: -